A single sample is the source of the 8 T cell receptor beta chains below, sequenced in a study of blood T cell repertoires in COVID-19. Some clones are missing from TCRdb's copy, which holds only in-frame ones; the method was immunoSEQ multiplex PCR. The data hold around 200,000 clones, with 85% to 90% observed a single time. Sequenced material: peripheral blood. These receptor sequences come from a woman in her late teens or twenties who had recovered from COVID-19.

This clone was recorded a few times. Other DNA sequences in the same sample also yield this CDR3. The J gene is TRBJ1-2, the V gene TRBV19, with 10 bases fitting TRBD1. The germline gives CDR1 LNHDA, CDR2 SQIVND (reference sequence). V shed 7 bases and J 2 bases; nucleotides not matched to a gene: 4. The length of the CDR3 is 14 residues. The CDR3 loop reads CASIPGQGNYGYTF. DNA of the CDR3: TGTGCCAGTATTCCGGGACAGGGGAACTATGGCTACACCTTC.

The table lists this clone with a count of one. CDR3 region: CASSQVGNVQGETQYF. Written as DNA, the CDR3 is TGCGCCAGCAGCCAGGTGGGAAATGTCCAGGGTGAGACCCAGTACTTC. The J gene is TRBJ2-5, the V gene TRBV4-1; weak D call: TRBD1 (5 bases). CDR1 is MGHRA, CDR2 YSYEKL, per germline. The CDR3 is made up of 16 amino acids. Trimming cost V 3 bases and J 5 bases, with 19 bases left between them.

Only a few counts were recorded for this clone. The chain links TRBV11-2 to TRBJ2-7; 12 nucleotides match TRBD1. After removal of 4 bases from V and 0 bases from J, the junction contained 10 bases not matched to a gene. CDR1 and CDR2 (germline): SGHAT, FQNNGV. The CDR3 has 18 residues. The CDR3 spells CASSSVPGQGAGSYEQYV. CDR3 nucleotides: TGTGCCAGCAGCTCAGTCCCGGGACAGGGGGCTGGCTCCTACGAGCAGTACGTC.

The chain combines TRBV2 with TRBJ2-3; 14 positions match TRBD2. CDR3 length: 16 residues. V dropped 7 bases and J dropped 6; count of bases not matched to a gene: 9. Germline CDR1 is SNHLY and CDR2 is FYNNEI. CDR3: CASTRTSGGPADTQYF. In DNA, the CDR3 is TGTGCCAGCACGAGGACTAGCGGGGGGCCAGCCGATACGCAGTATTTT.

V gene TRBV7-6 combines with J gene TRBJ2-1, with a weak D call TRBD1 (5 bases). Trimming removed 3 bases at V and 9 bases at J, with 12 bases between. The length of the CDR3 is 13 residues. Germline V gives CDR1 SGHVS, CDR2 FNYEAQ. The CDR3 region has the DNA TGTGCCAGCAGCTTGGGGCGGACACCTGAGCAGTTCTTC. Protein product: CASSLGRTPEQFF. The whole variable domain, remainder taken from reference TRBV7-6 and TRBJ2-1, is GAGVSQSPRYKVTKRGQDVALRCDPISGHVSLYWYRQALGQGPEFLTYFNYEAQQDKSGLPNDRFSAERPEGSISTLTIQRTEQRDSAMYRCASSLGRTPEQFFGPGTRLTVL.

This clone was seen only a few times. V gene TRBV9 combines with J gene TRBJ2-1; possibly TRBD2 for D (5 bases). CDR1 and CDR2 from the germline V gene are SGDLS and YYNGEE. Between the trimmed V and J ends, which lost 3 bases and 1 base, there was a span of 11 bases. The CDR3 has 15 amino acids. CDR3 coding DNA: TGTGCCAGCAGCGGCGGGTTTGAATCCTACAATGAGCAGTTCTTC. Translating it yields CASSGGFESYNEQFF.

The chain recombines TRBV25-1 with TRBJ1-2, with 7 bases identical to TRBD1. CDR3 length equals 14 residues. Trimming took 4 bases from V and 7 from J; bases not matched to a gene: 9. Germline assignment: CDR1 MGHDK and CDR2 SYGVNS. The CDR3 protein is CASSVNRDSRGYTF. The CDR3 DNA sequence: TGTGCCAGCAGTGTTAACCGGGACAGCCGTGGCTACACCTTC.

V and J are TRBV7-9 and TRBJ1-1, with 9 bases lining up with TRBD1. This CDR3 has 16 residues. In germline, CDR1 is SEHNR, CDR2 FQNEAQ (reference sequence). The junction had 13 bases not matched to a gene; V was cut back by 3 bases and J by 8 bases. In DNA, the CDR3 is TGTGCCAGCAGCTTCCGAACAGCCACCGGGACAGGGGAAGCTTTCTTT. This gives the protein CASSFRTATGTGEAFF.